The next 5 T cell receptor beta chains were all read from a single sample in a study of blood T cell repertoires in COVID-19. Some clones are missing from TCRdb's copy, which holds only in-frame ones; the method was immunoSEQ multiplex PCR. This repertoire shows some 200,000 clones, 83% found once; its top ten account for around 1.3%. Material for sequencing was peripheral blood. The receptors originated from a woman under 40 with COVID-19, enrolled during active disease.

This chain connects TRBV5-1 to TRBJ2-5; TRBD2 agrees at 14 bases. From germline, CDR1 is SGHRS and CDR2 YFSETQ. V dropped 3 bases and J dropped 1; count of bases not matched to a gene: 5. The CDR3 loop spans 17 amino acids. The CDR3 sequence: CASSYRGTSGSQETQYF. The CDR3 DNA reads as TGCGCCAGCAGCTATCGCGGGACTAGCGGGAGCCAAGAGACCCAGTACTTC.

The chain combines TRBV6-5 with TRBJ1-1; 8 bases align to TRBD1. Germline lookup yields CDR1 MNHEY and CDR2 SVGAGI. This CDR3 contains 13 residues. The ends lost 7 bases at V and 6 bases at J; junction bases unmatched: 7. For the CDR3, the DNA is TGTGCCAGCACCGTACAGGGGGAGTCTGAAGCTTTCTTT. Protein: CASTVQGESEAFF.

V is TRBV4-3 and J is TRBJ2-5, with 8 bases that match TRBD2. With 0 bases clipped from V and 9 bases from J, the junction kept 9 bases outside the gene matches. This CDR3 region has 15 residues. Germline loops: CDR1 LGHNA, CDR2 YSLEER. In DNA form, the CDR3 reads TGCGCCAGCAGCCAAGAAACTAGCGGTGCTTTAGCCCAGTACTTC. The encoded protein is CASSQETSGALAQYF.

The J gene is TRBJ1-2, the V gene TRBV11-2, with D perhaps TRBD1 (5 bases). V was pared by 2 bases and J by 4 bases, with 14 bases between. In germline, CDR1 is SGHAT, CDR2 FQNNGV. This CDR3 spans 15 amino acids. CDR3 in DNA: TGTGCCAGCAGCTTAAGGTGGGGTCAGGGCTATGGCTACACCTTC. Protein product: CASSLRWGQGYGYTF.

The chain is built from TRBV4-1 and TRBJ2-2; tentative D call: TRBD1 (5 bases). Deletions cut 0 bases from V and 4 bases from J, with 9 bases between. There are 15 residues in the CDR3. Germline V gene sequence: CDR1 MGHRA, CDR2 YSYEKL. The CDR3 DNA follows: TGCGCCAGCAGCCAAGACAGGGTGGTCACCGGGGAGCTGTTTTTT. This gives the protein CASSQDRVVTGELFF.